Listed below are T cell receptor beta chains from one sample, sequenced in a study of cytomegalovirus exposure and HLA in healthy donors. Here immunoSEQ multiplex PCR was the method, and the copy in TCRdb shows in-frame clones only, minus some. Found here are about 200,000 clones, roughly 82% of them singletons; the top ten hold over 1.1%. The sequenced material came from PBMCs. Receptors originate from a woman younger than 35 in good health and CMV-seronegative. The CDR3 runs from the conserved cysteine through the conserved F or W. The D gene is left open where the match is weak. The listing skips clone size in some rows; elsewhere it reads once, few, many or a size class.

cdr3_nt | cdr3_aa | j_call | d_call | clone_size | v_call
TGTGCCAGCACCTGGACAGGGGGCCGTGAAAAACTGTTTTTT | CASTWTGGREKLFF | TRBJ1-4 | TRBD1 | - | TRBV27
TGTGCCAGCAGCTTAGGGGCCGCTAGCGGGAGTAGGTCAGAGACCCAGTACTTC | CASSLGAASGSRSETQYF | TRBJ2-5 | TRBD2 | once | TRBV13
TGTGCCAGCTCACCAATCGCCGTGGGCCAGAACACTGAAGCTTTCTTT | CASSPIAVGQNTEAFF | TRBJ1-1 | - | - | TRBV18
TGTGCCAGCAGCTTAGGGGACGGGACTCTCACAGATACGCAGTATTTT | CASSLGDGTLTDTQYF | TRBJ2-3 | - | - | TRBV11-3
TGTGCCAGCAGCCAAGGATCCTACGGGCGGGGGGCCTACTTTAATGAGCAGTTCTTC | CASSQGSYGRGAYFNEQFF | TRBJ2-1 | TRBD2 | - | TRBV14
TGTGCCAGCAGCTTCGACAGTAACTATGGCTACACCTTC | CASSFDSNYGYTF | TRBJ1-2 | - | - | TRBV7-9
TGTGCCAGCAGCGCCTCACTAGCGGGAGTTTCGAAGACCCAGTACTTC | CASSASLAGVSKTQYF | TRBJ2-5 | TRBD2 | - | TRBV14
TGTGCCTGGAGTGTAGGCGACAGGGATACAGATACGCAGTATTTT | CAWSVGDRDTDTQYF | TRBJ2-3 | TRBD1 | - | TRBV30
TGTGCCAGCAGTTACTCGAGCGGGCGGGGAGGAGAGACCCAGTACTTC | CASSYSSGRGGETQYF | TRBJ2-5 | - | - | TRBV6-5
TGCGCCAGCAGCTTTCCGACAGGGGTTTACAATGAGCAGTTCTTC | CASSFPTGVYNEQFF | TRBJ2-1 | TRBD1 | once | TRBV5-1
TGTGCCAGCAGTCCCCCCTTTTGGACAGGGGGCCAAGAGACCCAGTACTTC | CASSPPFWTGGQETQYF | TRBJ2-5 | TRBD1 | - | TRBV27
TGCAGCGTTGCGGTCGGGGCCAAAAACATTCAGTACTTC | CSVAVGAKNIQYF | TRBJ2-4 | - | - | TRBV29-1
TGTGCCACCAGCAGAGATACAGGGGGCAAGGGGATTTATAATTCACCCCTCCACTTT | CATSRDTGGKGIYNSPLHF | TRBJ1-6 | TRBD1 | once | TRBV15
TGTGCCAGCAAAGCAGGGGGCTATGGCTACACCTTC | CASKAGGYGYTF | TRBJ1-2 | TRBD1 | - | TRBV2
TGTGCCAGCAGCTTAGAGGCGGGAGGGCCCTACAATGAGCAGTTCTTC | CASSLEAGGPYNEQFF | TRBJ2-1 | TRBD2 | - | TRBV7-7
TGTGCCTGGAGTGTTGTTCACAGGGGGATAACTGGAAACACCATATATTTT | CAWSVVHRGITGNTIYF | TRBJ1-3 | TRBD1 | - | TRBV30
TGCGCCAGCACCCCAGTTGGCGGGAGGGTAGAGCTGTTTTTT | CASTPVGGRVELFF | TRBJ2-2 | TRBD2 | - | TRBV5-1
TGTGCCAGCAGTTACAACTTGGGGGGGATATACTATGGCTACACCTTC | CASSYNLGGIYYGYTF | TRBJ1-2 | - | - | TRBV6-5
TGTGCCAGCAGCTTTCGGGGGGGCTACAATGAGCAGTTCTTC | CASSFRGGYNEQFF | TRBJ2-1 | TRBD2 | - | TRBV13
TGTGCCAGCAGTGACTTTGTGAGGACAGGGAAGATCGGGGAGCTGTTTTTT | CASSDFVRTGKIGELFF | TRBJ2-2 | TRBD1 | - | TRBV6-4
TGTGCCAGCAGCACTTGGGACAGGGGTTTTACTGAGCAGTTCTTC | CASSTWDRGFTEQFF | TRBJ2-1 | TRBD1 | - | TRBV9
TGTGCCAGCTCGGACACAGGGCGTAATGAAAAACTGTTTTTT | CASSDTGRNEKLFF | TRBJ1-4 | - | many | TRBV18
TGTGCCAGCAGTGGAGGGAGAGGGCTCTACGAGCAGTACTTC | CASSGGRGLYEQYF | TRBJ2-7 | - | - | TRBV2
TGTGCCAGCAGCTTAGAGGGGGAAAGCTCCTACAATGAGCAGTTCTTC | CASSLEGESSYNEQFF | TRBJ2-1 | - | - | TRBV7-2